The 6 T cell receptor beta chains given below trace back to one sample, sequenced in a study of radiation and T cells in renal cell carcinoma (dated by TCRdb to 2018 to 2020). The method behind the library was the immunoSEQ multiplex PCR assay. TCRdb holds this immuneACCESS table with in-frame rearrangements only. Some clones are missing; in checked studies, unresolved V genes explain under half, and the rest has no known cause. The sample table shows some 150,000 clones, and around 90% are seen once. Together, the top ten hold about an eighth of the sample. The sample's time point label is to be understood as: blood 2 weeks post-SBRT. The treatment or condition label, as the study defines it: 15 Gy SBRT to primary tumor, nephrectomy 4 weeks later. Material: blood, obtained from a patient whose treatment included radiotherapy and nephrectomy. These receptor sequences come from a woman in her fifties or sixties with renal cell carcinoma.

The chain recombines TRBV6-6 with TRBJ2-3; D may match TRBD1 or TRBD2 (5 bases each). Germline V gene sequence: CDR1 MNHNY, CDR2 SVGAGI (reference sequence). Trimming took 2 bases from V and 3 from J, leaving 12 bases between them. The CDR3 runs to 15 residues. For the CDR3, the DNA is TGTGCCAGCAGTTACCGACGAGAGGGGACAGATACGCAGTATTTT. Its protein is CASSYRREGTDTQYF.

The chain recombines TRBV27 with TRBJ1-6, with D possibly being TRBD1 (5 bases). Trimming took 7 bases from V and 4 from J, leaving 20 bases between them. Germline CDR1 and CDR2: MNHEY and SMNVEV (reference sequence). This CDR3 is 17 amino acids long. CDR3 amino acids: CASTGDSTLNYNSPLHF. The CDR3 bases are TGTGCCAGCACTGGGGACTCGACTCTTAATTATAATTCACCCCTCCACTTT.

This clone was seen more than once but under ten times. The V call is TRBV7-8, the J call TRBJ2-5; TRBD2 agrees at 11 bases. The CDR3 has 15 residues. V trimming: 1 base; J trimming: 6 bases; junction bases outside the gene matches: 4. CDR1 SGHVS and CDR2 FQNEAQ come from the germline V gene. The CDR3 protein is CASSLDLAGGQTQYF. As DNA, the CDR3 is TGTGCCAGCAGCTTAGATCTAGCGGGGGGACAGACCCAGTACTTC.

This clone was seen only once. The sample has other DNA sequences that encode this CDR3 too. This rearrangement joins TRBV18 to TRBJ1-1; 8 nucleotides align to TRBD1. CDR1 is KGHSH and CDR2 is LQKENI in the germline V gene. The CDR3 has 15 residues. Losses at the gene ends were 2 bases for V and 1 base for J; bases not matched to a gene: 3. The CDR3 spells CASSPGQGGNTEAFF. The DNA for the CDR3 is TGTGCCAGCTCACCAGGACAGGGCGGGAACACTGAAGCTTTCTTT.

The J gene is TRBJ1-2, the V gene TRBV19, with D maybe TRBD1 (6 bases). Trimming removed 3 bases from V and 7 bases from J, with 15 bases in between. The CDR3 runs to 14 residues. Germline V CDR1 and CDR2: LNHDA, SQIVND (reference sequence). CDR3 coding DNA: TGTGCCAGTAGTATTTGGACAGAAAAACCTGGCTACACCTTC. Encoded protein: CASSIWTEKPGYTF.

The gene calls are TRBV5-1 and TRBJ1-2; D not resolved. The V gene lost 0 bases and the J gene lost 5 bases, with 14 bases spanning the gap. Germline CDR1 is SGHRS and CDR2 is YFSETQ. CDR3 size: 15 residues. CDR3 nucleotides: TGCGCCAGCAGCTTGGAGGAGGCAGGTTATTATGGCTACACCTTC. Translation gives CASSLEEAGYYGYTF.